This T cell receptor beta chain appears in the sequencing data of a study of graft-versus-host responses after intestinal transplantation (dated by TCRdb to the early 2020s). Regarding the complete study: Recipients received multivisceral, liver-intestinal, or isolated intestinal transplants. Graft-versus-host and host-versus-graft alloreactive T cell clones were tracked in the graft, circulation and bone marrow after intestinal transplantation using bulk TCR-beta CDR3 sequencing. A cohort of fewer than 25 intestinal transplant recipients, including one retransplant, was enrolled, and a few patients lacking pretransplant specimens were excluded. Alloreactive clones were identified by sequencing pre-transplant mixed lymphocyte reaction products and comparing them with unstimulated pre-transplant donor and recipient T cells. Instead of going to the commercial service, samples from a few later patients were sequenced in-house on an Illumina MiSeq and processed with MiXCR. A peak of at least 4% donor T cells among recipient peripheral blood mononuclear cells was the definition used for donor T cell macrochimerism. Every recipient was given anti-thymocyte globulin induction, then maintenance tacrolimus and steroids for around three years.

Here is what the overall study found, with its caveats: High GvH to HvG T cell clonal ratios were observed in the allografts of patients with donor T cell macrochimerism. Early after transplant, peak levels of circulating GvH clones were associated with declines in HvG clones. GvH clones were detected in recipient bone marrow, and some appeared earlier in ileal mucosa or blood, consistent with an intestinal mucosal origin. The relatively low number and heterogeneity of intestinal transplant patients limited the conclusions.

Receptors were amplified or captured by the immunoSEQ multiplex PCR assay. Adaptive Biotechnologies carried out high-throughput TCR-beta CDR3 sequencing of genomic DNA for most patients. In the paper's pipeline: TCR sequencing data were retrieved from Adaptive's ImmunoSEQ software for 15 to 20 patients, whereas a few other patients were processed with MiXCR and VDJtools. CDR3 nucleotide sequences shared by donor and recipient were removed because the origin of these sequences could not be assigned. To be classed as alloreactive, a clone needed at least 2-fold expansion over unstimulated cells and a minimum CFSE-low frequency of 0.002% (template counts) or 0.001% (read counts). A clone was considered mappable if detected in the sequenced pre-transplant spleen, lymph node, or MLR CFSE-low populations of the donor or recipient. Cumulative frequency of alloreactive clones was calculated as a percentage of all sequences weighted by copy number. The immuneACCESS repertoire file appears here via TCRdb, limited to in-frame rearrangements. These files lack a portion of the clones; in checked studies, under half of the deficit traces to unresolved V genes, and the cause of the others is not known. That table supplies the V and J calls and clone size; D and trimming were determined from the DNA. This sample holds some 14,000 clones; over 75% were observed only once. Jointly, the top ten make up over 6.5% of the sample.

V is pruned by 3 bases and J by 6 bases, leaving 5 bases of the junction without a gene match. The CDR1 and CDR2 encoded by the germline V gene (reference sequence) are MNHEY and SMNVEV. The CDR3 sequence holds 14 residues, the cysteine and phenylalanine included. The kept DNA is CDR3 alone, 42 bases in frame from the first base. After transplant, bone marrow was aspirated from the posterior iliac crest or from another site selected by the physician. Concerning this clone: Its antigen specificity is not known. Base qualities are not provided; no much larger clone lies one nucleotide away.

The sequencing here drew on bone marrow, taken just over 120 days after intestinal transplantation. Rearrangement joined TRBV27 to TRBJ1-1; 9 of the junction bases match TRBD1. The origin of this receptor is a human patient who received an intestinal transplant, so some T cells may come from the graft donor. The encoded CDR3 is CASSFWTGAAEAFF. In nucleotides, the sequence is TGTGCCAGCAGTTTCTGGACAGGGGCCGCTGAAGCTTTCTTT.